This TCR beta chain emerged from a study of blood T cells in healthy people across ages. Study as a whole: About one barcoded beta molecule per two T cells came from capture by template switching. Study conclusions and caveats: Older age went with lower TCR beta diversity per million T cells, in a roughly linear way.

Then a second PCR, running roughly 6 to 11 cycles, was carried out with a sample-barcoded 5' primer and a J-beta primer mix. TCRdb re-analysed the 5' RACE reads in MiXCR, keeping a single row per CDR3 protein. The table records about a million distinct CDR3 sequences, about 44% of them present only once. The CDR3 length is 12 residues. V shed 4 bases and J 7 bases; nucleotides not matched to a gene: 1. The germline V gene has CDR1 MDHEN and CDR2 SYDVKM. There are a few counts of this clonotype. Its antigen is not identified. The sequenced sample was blood. V gene TRBV28 combines with J gene TRBJ2-1; the match to TRBD2 covers 7 bases. This receptor was obtained from a man aged 25 to 40 in good health. This chain's CDR3 is CASSWGGNEQFF. The CDR3 bases are TGTGCCAGCAGTTGGGGGGGGAATGAGCAGTTCTTC.